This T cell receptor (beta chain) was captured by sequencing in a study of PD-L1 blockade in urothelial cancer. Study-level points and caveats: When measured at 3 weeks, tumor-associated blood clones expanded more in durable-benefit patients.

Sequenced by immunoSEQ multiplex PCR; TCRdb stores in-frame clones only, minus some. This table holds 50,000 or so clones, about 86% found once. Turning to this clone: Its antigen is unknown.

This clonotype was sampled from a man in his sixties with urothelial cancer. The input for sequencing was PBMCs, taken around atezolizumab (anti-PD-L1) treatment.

The CDR3 bases are TGCGCCAGCAGCTCGACGGGACAGCTAAATCAGCCCCAGCATTTT. Translating gives CASSSTGQLNQPQHF. The J gene is TRBJ1-5, the V gene TRBV5-1; 7 nucleotides agree with TRBD1. This CDR3 region has 15 residues. The germline gives CDR1 SGHRS, CDR2 YFSETQ. V lost 3 bases, J lost 4 bases, and 7 bases stayed unmatched.